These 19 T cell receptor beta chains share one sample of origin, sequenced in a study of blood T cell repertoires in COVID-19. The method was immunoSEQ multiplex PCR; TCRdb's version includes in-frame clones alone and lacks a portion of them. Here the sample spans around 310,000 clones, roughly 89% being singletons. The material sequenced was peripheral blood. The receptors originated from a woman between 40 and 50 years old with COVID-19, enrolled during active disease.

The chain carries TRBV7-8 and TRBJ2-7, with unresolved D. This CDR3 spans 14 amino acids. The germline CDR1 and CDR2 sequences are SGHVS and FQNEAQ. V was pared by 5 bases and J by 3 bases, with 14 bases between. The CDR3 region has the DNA TGTGCCAGCAGCCACGAAACAGTGAACTACGAGCAGTACTTC. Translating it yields CASSHETVNYEQYF.

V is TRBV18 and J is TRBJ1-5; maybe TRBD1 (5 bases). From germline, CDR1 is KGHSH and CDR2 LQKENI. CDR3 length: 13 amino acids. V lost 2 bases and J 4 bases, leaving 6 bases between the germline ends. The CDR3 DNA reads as TGTGCCAGCTCACCAGGGGGGAATCAGCCCCAGCATTTT. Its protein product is CASSPGGNQPQHF.

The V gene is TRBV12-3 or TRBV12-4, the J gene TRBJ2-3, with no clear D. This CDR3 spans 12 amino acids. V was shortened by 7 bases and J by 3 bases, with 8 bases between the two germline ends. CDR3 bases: TGTGCCAGCACCACTTATACAGATACGCAGTATTTT. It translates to CASTTYTDTQYF.

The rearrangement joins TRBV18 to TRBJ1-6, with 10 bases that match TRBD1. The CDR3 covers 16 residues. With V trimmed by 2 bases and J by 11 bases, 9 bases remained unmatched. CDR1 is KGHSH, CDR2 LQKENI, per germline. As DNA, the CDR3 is TGTGCCAGCTCACCAGGATTGGACAGGGGGATAGCACCCCTCCACTTT. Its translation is CASSPGLDRGIAPLHF.

CDR3 amino acids: CASSLDGQVTEAFF. In DNA, the CDR3 is TGTGCCAGCAGCTTAGACGGACAAGTCACTGAAGCTTTCTTT. The V call is TRBV11-3, the J call TRBJ1-1; a possible D gene is TRBD1 (5 bases). Trimming pared 0 bases from V and 4 bases from J, leaving 9 bases between. CDR1 is SGHNT and CDR2 is YENEEA in the germline V gene. This CDR3 is 14 amino acids long.

This chain's CDR3 is CASSLAGGTGVRGYGYTF. The CDR3 coding sequence is TGTGCCAGCAGCTTAGCTGGAGGGACAGGGGTGCGGGGCTATGGCTACACCTTC. The rearrangement links TRBV7-2 to TRBJ1-2, with 10 nucleotides matching TRBD1. CDR1 is SGHTA and CDR2 is FQGNSA in the germline V gene. The J segment lost 4 bases and the V segment lost 0 bases, leaving 11 bases of the junction unmatched. The CDR3 totals 18 residues.

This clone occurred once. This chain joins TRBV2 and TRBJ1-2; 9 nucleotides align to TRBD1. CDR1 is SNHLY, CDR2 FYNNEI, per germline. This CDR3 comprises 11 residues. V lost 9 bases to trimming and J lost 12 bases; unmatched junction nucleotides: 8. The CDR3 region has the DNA TGTGCCAGGCCGGGACAGGGAAGGGACACCTTC. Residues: CARPGQGRDTF.

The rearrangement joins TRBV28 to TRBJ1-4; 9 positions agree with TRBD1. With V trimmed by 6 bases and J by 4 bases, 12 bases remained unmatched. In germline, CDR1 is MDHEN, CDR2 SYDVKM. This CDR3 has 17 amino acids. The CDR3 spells CASSNPGTGTHNEKLFF. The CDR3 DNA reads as TGTGCCAGCAGCAATCCCGGGACAGGGACCCATAATGAAAAACTGTTTTTT.

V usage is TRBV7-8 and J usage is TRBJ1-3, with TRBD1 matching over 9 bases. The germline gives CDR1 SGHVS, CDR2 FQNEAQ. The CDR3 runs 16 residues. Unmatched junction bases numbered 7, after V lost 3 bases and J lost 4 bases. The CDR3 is CASSFLGQGKGNTIYF. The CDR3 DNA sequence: TGTGCCAGCAGCTTCTTGGGACAGGGAAAAGGAAACACCATATATTTT.

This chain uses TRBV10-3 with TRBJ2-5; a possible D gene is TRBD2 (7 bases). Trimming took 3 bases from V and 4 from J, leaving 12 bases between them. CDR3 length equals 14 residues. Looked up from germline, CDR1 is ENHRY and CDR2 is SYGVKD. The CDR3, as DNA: TGTGCCATCAGTGAAAACGGGGGGCCAGAGACCCAGTACTTC. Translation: CAISENGGPETQYF.

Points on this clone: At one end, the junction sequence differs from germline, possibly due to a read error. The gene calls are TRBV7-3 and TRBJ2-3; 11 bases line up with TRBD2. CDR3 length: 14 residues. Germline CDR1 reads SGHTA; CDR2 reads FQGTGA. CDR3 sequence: CASSLRPTSGTVDF. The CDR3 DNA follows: TGTGCCAGCAGCCTTAGGCCGACTAGCGGGACGGTGGATTTT.

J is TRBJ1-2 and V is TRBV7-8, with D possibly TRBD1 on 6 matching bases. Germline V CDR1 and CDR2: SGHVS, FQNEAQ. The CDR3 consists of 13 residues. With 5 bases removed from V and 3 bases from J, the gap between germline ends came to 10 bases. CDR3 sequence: CASSQGGDYGYTF. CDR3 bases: TGTGCCAGCAGCCAAGGGGGAGACTATGGCTACACCTTC.

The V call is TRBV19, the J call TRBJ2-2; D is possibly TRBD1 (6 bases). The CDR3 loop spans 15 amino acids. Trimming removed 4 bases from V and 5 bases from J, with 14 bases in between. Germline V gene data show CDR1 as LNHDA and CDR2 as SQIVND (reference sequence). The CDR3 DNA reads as TGTGCCAGTAGTACCCTGGGGGCTCGGACCGGGGAGCTGTTTTTT. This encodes CASSTLGARTGELFF.

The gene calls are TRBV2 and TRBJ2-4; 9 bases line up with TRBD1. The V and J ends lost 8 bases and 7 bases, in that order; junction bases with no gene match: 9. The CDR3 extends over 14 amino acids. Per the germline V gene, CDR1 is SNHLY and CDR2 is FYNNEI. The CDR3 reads CASAGQGFSNIQYF. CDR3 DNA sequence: TGTGCCAGCGCAGGACAGGGGTTTTCCAACATTCAGTACTTC.

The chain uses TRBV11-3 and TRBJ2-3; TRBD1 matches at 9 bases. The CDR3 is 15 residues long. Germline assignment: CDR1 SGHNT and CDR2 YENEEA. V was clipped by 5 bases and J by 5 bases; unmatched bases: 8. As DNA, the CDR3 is TGTGCCAGCAGCACCGGGACAGGGTTTGTAGATACGCAGTATTTT. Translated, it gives CASSTGTGFVDTQYF.

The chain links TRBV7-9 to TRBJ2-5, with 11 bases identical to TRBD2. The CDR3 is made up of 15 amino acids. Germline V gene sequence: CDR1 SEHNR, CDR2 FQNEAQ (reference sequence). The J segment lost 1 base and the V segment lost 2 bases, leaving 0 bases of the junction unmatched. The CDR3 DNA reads TGTGCCAGCAGCTTAACTAGCGGGGGCCAAGAGACCCAGTACTTC. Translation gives CASSLTSGGQETQYF.

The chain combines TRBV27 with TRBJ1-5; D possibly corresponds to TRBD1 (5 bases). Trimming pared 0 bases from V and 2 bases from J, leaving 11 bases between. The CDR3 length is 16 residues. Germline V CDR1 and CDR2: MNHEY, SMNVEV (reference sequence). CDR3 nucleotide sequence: TGTGCCAGCAGTTTATCTACCAGGGTAGGCAATCAGCCCCAGCATTTT. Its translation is CASSLSTRVGNQPQHF.

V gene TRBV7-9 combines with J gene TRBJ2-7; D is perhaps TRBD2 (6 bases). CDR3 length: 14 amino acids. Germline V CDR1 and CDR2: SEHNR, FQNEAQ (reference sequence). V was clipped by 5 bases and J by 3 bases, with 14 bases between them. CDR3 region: CASSARDWNYEQYF. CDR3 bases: TGTGCCAGCAGCGCCCGGGACTGGAACTACGAGCAGTACTTC. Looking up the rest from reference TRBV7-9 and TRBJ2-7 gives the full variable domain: DTGVSQNPRHKITKRGQNVTFRCDPISEHNRLYWYRQTLGQGPEFLTYFQNEAQLEKSRLLSDRFSAERPKGSFSTLEIQRTEQGDSAMYLCASSARDWNYEQYFGPGTRLTVT.

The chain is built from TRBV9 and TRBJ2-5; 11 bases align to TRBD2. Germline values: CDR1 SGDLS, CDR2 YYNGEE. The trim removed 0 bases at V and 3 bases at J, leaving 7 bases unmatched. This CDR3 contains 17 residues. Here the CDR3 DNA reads TGTGCCAGCAGCGTAGGGCGAGATAGCGGGGGGGAAGAGACCCAGTACTTC. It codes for CASSVGRDSGGEETQYF.